Following are 3 T cell receptor beta chains from one sample sequenced in a study of monozygotic twins with inflammatory bowel disease. TCRdb reworked the 5' RACE reads into one entry per CDR3 protein, no DNA. The sample data list some 300,000 distinct CDR3 sequences. Sequencing used blood. The receptors come from a human donor with ulcerative colitis or Crohn's disease, or a healthy co-twin of an affected twin (not recorded which).

The V call is TRBV28, the J call TRBJ2-1. Looked up from germline, CDR1 is MDHEN and CDR2 is SYDVKM. This CDR3 spans 15 amino acids. The CDR3 reads CASISTGRQTNEQFF.

This chain's CDR3 is CASSVDLGQGTMNTEAFF. The chain recombines TRBV9 with TRBJ1-1; as DNA is missing, the TRBD1 call by TCRdb cannot be tested. Germline-derived CDR1 and CDR2 are SGDLS and YYNGEE. The CDR3 consists of 18 residues. Based on the CDR3 plus reference TRBV9 and TRBJ1-1, the full variable domain is DSGVTQTPKHLITATGQRVTLRCSPRSGDLSVYWYQQSLDQGLQFLIQYYNGEERAKGNILERFSAQQFPDLHSELNLSSLELGDSALYFCASSVDLGQGTMNTEAFFGQGTRLTVV.

The chain joins TRBV30 to TRBJ1-2; TCRdb outputs TRBD1, but without DNA this stays unchecked. Looked up from germline, CDR1 is GTSNPN and CDR2 is SVGIG (reference sequence). The CDR3 has 13 amino acids. The CDR3 is CAKSLGGLYGYTF.